This section outlines one T cell receptor beta chain sequence together with its context. This clonotype showed up just a few times. Its antigen remains unidentified. The sample holds no much larger clone one base away, and base qualities are not on file. These data are taken from a study of T-cell reconstitution after alpha-beta-depleted transplantation in children listed by TCRdb under 2016. For context, the study as a whole: Using TCR repertoire profiling, the study followed T-cell immune reconstitution in a quantitative way in children after TCRalphabeta/CD19-depleted allogeneic hematopoietic cell transplantation. Study-wide findings and limitations: Apparently early alphabetaT-cell count recovery about two months after transplant reportedly relied on only several hundred rapidly expanded clones derived from non-depleted graft cells. Hyperexpanded clone frequencies declined over subsequent months; after one year, T-cell counts and TCRbeta diversity were mostly attributed to newly produced T cells. In some patients, high TCRbeta diversity at day 60 was attributed to recipient T cells and intrathymic progenitors that had survived conditioning.

The protocol used for the library was PCR. The sequencing machine was an Illumina HiSeq 2500. To normalize quantification of the TCRbeta repertoire, the TCR libraries were built with molecular barcoding that relied on unique molecular identifiers. TCRdb reworked the public reads: Q25 trimming with fastp, MiXCR clone assembly, productive beta chains retained. Rows matching on CDR3 protein sequence are summarized as one entry with the most common DNA and genes. Across this sample there are about 440,000 distinct CDR3 sequences, with over 40% seen only once. 27% of the sample is taken by the ten largest. The treatment or condition tag for this specimen amounts to: allogeneic hematopoietic cell transplantation with graft depleted of TCRalphabeta T cells and CD19 B cells. TCRalphabeta/CD19-depleted allogeneic hematopoietic cell grafts were given to the transplant recipients, all of whom were children.

CDR1 DFQATT and CDR2 SNEGSKA are derived from the germline V gene (reference sequence). The CDR3 sequence holds 14 residues, the cysteine and phenylalanine included. Only the CDR3 part of the read is kept: 42 bases, read in frame from the first base. Trimming costs V 0 bases and J 7 bases, and their ends lie 13 bases apart. The receptor's source is a girl between 2 and 10 years old with aplastic anemia, due to receive a stem cell transplant. The sample here was PBMCs, taken before TCRalphabeta/CD19-depleted stem cell transplant. This receptor chain uses TRBV20-1 and TRBJ1-5; a tentative D match to TRBD1 spans 6 bases. The nucleotides read TGCAGTGCTAGAGATAGGGGGGTTAACCAGCCCCAGCATTTT. Its coded protein is CSARDRGVNQPQHF.